This T cell receptor (beta chain) derives from a study of blood T cell repertoires in COVID-19. As for the study in general: Sites across the United States, Italy and Spain contributed samples from acute and convalescent COVID-19. T cells, B-cell-depleted T cells, or PBMCs supplied cDNA or gDNA.

As processed by the authors: Estimation of nucleated cell counts relied on the amplification of reference gene primers. The assay was immunoSEQ multiplex PCR, and TCRdb's table has in-frame clones only and misses some. V, J and clone size are those of that table, while D and trimming were read from the DNA. The sample lists about 180,000 clones; 82% were seen once. Germline values: CDR1 SGHDN, CDR2 FVKESK. The length of the CDR3 is 15 residues. The V and J ends lost 0 bases and 3 bases respectively, with 11 bases between them. The chain uses TRBV14 and TRBJ1-2; D perhaps matches TRBD1 (6 bases). The receptor was isolated from an older woman with acute or convalescent COVID-19. The sample comprised peripheral blood. CDR3 DNA sequence: TGTGCCAGCAGCCAAGATCCACAGGGACACTATGGCTACACCTTC. This codes for CASSQDPQGHYGYTF.